The clone carrying this TCR beta chain has just a few counts. Quantitative 5'-RACE with molecular barcodes was used to make the TCR beta libraries. TCRdb re-called the 5' RACE reads through MiXCR, storing one row per CDR3 protein. This table holds 250,000 or so distinct CDR3 sequences, over 15% found once. This entry comes from a study of CD8 T cells in ankylosing spondylitis. Germline CDR1 DFQATT, CDR2 SNEGSKA (reference sequence). Trimming removed 1 base at V and 0 bases at J, with 13 bases between. The CDR3 covers 15 residues. This TCR came from a male donor with ankylosing spondylitis or in good health (not recorded which). Sequencing was carried out using blood, either unsorted or a sorted T cell fraction (not recorded which). The V gene is TRBV20-1, the J gene TRBJ2-7, with a tentative D call TRBD1 (5 bases). The CDR3 DNA follows: TGCAGTGCTAGAGTTTTTGGGGCTATCTCCTACGAGCAGTACTTC. Amino acids: CSARVFGAISYEQYF.